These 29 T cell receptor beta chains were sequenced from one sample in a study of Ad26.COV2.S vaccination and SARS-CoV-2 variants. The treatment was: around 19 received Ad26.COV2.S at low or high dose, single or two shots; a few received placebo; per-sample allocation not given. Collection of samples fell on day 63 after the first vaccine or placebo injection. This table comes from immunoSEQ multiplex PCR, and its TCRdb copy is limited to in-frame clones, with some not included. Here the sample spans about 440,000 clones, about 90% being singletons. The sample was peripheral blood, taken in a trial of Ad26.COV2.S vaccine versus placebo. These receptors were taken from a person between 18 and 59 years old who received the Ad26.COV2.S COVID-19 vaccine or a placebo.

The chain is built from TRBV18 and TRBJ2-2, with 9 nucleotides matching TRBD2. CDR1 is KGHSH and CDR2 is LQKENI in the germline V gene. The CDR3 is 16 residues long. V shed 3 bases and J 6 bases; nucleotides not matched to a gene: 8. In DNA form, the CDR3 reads TGTGCCAGCTCACCGTTGACTAGCGGAACTTCCGGGGAGCTGTTTTTT. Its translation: CASSPLTSGTSGELFF.

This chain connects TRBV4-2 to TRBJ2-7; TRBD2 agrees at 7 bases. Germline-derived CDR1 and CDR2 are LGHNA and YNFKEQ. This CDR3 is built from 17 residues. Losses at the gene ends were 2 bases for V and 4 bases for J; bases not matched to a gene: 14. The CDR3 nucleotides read TGTGCCAGCAGCCAACTTTGGGGGGGTTCCTCAAAGTACGAGCAGTACTTC. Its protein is CASSQLWGGSSKYEQYF.

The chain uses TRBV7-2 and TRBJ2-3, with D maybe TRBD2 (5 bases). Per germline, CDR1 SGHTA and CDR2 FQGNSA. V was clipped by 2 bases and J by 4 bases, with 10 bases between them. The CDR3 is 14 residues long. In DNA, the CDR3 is TGTGCCAGCAGCTTACTAGTCGGGGCAGATACGCAGTATTTT. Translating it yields CASSLLVGADTQYF.

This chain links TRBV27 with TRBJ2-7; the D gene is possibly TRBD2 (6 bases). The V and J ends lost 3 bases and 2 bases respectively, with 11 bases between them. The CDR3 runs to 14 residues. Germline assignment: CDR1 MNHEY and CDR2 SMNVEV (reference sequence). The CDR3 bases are TGTGCCAGCAGTTTCTACGGGGGAGCCTACGAGCAGTACTTC. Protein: CASSFYGGAYEQYF.

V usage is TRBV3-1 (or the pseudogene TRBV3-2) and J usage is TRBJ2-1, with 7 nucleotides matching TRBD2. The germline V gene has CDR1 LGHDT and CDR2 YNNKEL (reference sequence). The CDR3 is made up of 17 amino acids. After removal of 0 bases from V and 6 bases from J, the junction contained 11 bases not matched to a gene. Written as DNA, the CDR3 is TGTGCCAGCAGCCAAGAACTTGGGGGGGAGTTGAGCAATGAGCAGTTCTTC. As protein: CASSQELGGELSNEQFF.

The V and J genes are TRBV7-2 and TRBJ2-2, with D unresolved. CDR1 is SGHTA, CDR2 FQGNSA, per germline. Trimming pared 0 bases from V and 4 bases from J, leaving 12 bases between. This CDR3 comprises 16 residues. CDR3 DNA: TGTGCCAGCAGCTTAGCGGGAAGAAAGGGCACCGGGGAGCTGTTTTTT. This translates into CASSLAGRKGTGELFF. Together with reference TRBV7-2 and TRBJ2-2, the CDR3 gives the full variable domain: GAGVSQSPSNKVTEKGKDVELRCDPISGHTALYWYRQSLGQGLEFLIYFQGNSAPDKSGLPSDRFSAERTGGSVSTLTIQRTQQEDSAVYLCASSLAGRKGTGELFFGEGSRLTVL.

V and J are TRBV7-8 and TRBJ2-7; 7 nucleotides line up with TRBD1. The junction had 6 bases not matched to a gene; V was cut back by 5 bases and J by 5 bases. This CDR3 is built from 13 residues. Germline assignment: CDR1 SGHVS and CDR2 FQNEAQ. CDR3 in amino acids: CASSTDRVHEQYF. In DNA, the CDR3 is TGTGCCAGCAGCACCGACAGGGTGCACGAGCAGTACTTC.

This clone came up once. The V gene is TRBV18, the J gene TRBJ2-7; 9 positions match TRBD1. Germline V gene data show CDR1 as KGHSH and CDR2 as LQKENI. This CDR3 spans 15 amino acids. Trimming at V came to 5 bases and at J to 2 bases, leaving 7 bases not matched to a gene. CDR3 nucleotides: TGTGCCAGCTCAATCCGGACAGGGGATACCTACGAGCAGTACTTC. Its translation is CASSIRTGDTYEQYF.

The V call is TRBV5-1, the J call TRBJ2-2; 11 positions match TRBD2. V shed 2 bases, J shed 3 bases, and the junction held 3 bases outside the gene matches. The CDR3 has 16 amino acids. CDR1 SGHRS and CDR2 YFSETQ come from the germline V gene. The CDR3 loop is CASSFLSGRDTGELFF. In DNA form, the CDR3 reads TGCGCCAGCAGCTTTCTTAGCGGGAGGGACACCGGGGAGCTGTTTTTT.

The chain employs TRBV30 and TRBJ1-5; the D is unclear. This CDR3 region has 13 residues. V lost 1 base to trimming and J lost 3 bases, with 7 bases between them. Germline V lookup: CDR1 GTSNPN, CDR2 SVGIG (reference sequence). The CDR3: CAWSESFNQPQHF. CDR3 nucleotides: TGTGCCTGGAGTGAATCCTTCAATCAGCCCCAGCATTTT.

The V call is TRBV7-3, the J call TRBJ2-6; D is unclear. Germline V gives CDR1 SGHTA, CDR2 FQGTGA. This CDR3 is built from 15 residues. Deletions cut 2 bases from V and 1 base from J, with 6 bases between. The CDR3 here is CASSLSRSGANVLTF. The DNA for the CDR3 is TGTGCCAGCAGCTTATCACGGTCTGGGGCCAACGTCCTGACTTTC. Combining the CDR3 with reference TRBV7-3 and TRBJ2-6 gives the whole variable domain GAGVSQTPSNKVTEKGKYVELRCDPISGHTALYWYRQSLGQGPEFLIYFQGTGAADDSGLPNDRFFAVRPEGSVSTLKIQRTERGDSAVYLCASSLSRSGANVLTFGAGSRLTVL.

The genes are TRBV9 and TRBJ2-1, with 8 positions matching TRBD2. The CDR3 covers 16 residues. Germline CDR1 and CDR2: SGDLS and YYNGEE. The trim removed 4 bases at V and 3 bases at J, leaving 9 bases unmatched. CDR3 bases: TGTGCCAGCAGCCTAACGGCTAGCGGGTACTACAATGAGCAGTTCTTC. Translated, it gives CASSLTASGYYNEQFF.

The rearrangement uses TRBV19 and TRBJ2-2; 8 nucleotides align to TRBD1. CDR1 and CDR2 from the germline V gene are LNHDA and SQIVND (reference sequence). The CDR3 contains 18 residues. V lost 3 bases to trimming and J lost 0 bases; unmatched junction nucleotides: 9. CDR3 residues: CASSISGGTGPNTGELFF. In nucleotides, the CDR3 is TGTGCCAGTAGTATTAGTGGGGGGACAGGCCCGAACACCGGGGAGCTGTTTTTT.

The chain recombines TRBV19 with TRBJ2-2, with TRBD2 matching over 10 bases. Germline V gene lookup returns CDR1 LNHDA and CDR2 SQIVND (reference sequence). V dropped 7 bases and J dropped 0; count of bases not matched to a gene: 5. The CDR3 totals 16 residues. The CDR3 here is CASNPSGRTNTGELFF. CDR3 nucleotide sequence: TGTGCCAGTAATCCTAGCGGGAGAACGAACACCGGGGAGCTGTTTTTT.

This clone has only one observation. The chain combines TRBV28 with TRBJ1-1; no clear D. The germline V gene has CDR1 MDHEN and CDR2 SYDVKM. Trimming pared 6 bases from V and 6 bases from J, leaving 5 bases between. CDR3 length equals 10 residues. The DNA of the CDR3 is TGTGCCAGCAGGTCGTCTGAAGCTTTCTTT. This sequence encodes CASRSSEAFF.

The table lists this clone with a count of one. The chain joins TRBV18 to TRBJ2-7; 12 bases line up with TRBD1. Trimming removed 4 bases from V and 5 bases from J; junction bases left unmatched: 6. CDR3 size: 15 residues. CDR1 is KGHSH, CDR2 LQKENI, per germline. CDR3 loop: CASSHPGQGANEQYF. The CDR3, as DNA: TGTGCCAGCTCACATCCGGGACAGGGGGCCAACGAGCAGTACTTC.

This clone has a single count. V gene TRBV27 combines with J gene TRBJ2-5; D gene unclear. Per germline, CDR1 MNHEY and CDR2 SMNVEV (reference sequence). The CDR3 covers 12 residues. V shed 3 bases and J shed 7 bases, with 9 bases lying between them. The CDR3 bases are TGTGCCAGCAGTTTCAAGGGCGGGACCCAGTACTTC. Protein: CASSFKGGTQYF.

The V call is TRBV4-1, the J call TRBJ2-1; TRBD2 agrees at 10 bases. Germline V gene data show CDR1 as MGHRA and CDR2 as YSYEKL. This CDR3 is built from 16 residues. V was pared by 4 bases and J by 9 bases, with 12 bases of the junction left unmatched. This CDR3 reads CASSPSPSGSLREQFF. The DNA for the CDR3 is TGCGCCAGCAGCCCCTCGCCTAGCGGGAGTTTGCGTGAGCAGTTCTTC.

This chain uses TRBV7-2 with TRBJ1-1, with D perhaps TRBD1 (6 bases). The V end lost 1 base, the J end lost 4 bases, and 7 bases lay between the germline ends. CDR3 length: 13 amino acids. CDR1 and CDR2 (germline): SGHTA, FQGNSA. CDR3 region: CASSLDRVTEAFF. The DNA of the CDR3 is TGTGCCAGCAGCTTAGACAGGGTCACTGAAGCTTTCTTT.

CDR3 in amino acids: CASRRAAMSTDTQYF. The DNA of the CDR3 is TGTGCCAGCAGGAGGGCAGCGATGAGCACAGATACGCAGTATTTT. V gene TRBV7-6 combines with J gene TRBJ2-3, with D perhaps TRBD2 (5 bases). V was trimmed by 6 bases and J by 0 bases, leaving 13 bases between them. The CDR3 spans 15 residues. The germline V gene has CDR1 SGHVS and CDR2 FNYEAQ.

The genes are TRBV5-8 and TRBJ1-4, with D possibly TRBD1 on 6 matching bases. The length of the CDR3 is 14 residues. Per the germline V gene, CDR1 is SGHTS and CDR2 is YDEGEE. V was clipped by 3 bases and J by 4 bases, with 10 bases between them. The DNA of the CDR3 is TGTGCCAGCAGCTACTCGGACAGTAATGAAAAACTGTTTTTT. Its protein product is CASSYSDSNEKLFF.

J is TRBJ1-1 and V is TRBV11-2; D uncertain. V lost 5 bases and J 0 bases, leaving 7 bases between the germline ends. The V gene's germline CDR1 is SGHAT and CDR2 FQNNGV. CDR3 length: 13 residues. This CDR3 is CASSIALNTEAFF. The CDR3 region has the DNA TGTGCCAGCAGCATAGCATTGAACACTGAAGCTTTCTTT.

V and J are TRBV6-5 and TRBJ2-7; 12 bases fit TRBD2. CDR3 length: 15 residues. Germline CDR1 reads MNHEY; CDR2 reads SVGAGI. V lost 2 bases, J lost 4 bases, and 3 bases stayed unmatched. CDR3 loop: CASSYNLAGGYEQYF. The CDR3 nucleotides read TGTGCCAGCAGTTACAACCTAGCGGGAGGGTACGAGCAGTACTTC.

The CDR3 DNA follows: TGTGCCAGTAGTATACGGGGGGACACTGAAGCTTTCTTT. Amino acid sequence: CASSIRGDTEAFF. This rearrangement joins TRBV19 to TRBJ1-1, with D tentatively TRBD1 (5 bases). Germline loops: CDR1 LNHDA, CDR2 SQIVND (reference sequence). The V end was cut by 2 bases, the J end by 3 bases, with 7 bases between. The CDR3 is 13 amino acids.

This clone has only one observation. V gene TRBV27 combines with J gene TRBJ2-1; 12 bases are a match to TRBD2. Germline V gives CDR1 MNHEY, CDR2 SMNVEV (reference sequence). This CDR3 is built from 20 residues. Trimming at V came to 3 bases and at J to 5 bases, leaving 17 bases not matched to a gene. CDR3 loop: CASSLMGGLAGGIPNNEQFF. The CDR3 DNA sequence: TGTGCCAGCAGTTTGATGGGTGGTCTAGCGGGAGGGATACCCAACAATGAGCAGTTCTTC.

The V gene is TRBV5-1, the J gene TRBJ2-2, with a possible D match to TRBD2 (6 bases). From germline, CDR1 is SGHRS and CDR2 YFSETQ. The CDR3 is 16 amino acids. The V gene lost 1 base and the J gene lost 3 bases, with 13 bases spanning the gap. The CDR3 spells CASSLTGGGDTGELFF. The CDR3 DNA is TGCGCCAGCAGCTTGACAGGCGGCGGGGACACCGGGGAGCTGTTTTTT.

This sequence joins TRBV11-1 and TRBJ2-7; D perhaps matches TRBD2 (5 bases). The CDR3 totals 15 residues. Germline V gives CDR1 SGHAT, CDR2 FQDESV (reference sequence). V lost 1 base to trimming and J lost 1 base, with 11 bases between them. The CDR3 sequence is CASSLGTFTSYEQYF. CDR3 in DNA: TGTGCCAGCAGCTTAGGGACTTTCACTTCCTACGAGCAGTACTTC.

The CDR3 nucleotides are TGTGCCAGCAGTTTACCTGAGGCTGGCTACACCTTC. It translates to CASSLPEAGYTF. The V call is TRBV28, the J call TRBJ1-2; no definite D call. In germline, CDR1 is MDHEN, CDR2 SYDVKM. There are 12 residues in the CDR3. V was trimmed by 2 bases and J by 7 bases, leaving 8 bases between them.

The CDR3 here is CASSYRDRGRRETQYF. The CDR3 DNA is TGTGCCAGCAGTTACCGGGACAGGGGGCGCCGAGAGACCCAGTACTTC. This chain connects TRBV6-2 or TRBV6-3 to TRBJ2-5; TRBD1 matches 12 bases. CDR3 size: 16 residues. V lost 2 bases and J lost 4; bases outside the gene matches: 5. Germline V gives CDR1 MNHEY, CDR2 SVGEGT.